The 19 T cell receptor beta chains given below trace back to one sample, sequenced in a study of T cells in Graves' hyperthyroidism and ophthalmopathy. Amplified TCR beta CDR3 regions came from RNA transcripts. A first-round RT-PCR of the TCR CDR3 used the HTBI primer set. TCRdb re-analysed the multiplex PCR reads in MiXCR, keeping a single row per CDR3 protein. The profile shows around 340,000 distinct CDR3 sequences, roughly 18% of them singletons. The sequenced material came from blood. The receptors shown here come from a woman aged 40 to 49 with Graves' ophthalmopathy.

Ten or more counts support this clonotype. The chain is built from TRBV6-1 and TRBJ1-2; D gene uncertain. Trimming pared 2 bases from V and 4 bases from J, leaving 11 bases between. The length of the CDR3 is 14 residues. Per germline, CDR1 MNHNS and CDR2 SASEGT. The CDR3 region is CASSERRGGYGYTF. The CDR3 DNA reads TGTGCCAGCAGTGAAAGGCGCGGAGGCTATGGCTACACCTTC.

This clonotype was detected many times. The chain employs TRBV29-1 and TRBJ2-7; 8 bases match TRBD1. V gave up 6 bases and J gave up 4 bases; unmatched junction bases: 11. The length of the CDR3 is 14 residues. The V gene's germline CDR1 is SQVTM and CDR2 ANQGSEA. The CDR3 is CSVATRTGTYEQYF. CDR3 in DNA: TGCAGCGTGGCCACGAGGACAGGGACGTACGAGCAGTACTTC.

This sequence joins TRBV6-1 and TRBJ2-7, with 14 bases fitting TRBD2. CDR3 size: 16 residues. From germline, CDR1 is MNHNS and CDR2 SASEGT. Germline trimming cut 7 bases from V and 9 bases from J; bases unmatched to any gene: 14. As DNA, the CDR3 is TGTGCCAGCAAACCACCGCAGGGGGGGACTAGCGGGAGGCAGTACTTC. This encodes CASKPPQGGTSGRQYF.

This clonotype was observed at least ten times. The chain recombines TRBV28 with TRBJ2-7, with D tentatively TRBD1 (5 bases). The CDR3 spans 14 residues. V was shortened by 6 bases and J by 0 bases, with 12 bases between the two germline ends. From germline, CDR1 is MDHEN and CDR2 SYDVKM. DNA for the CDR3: TGTGCCAGCAGCCCAGGGAAGGCCTCCTACGAGCAGTACTTC. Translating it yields CASSPGKASYEQYF. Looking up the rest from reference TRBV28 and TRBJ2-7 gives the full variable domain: DVKVTQSSRYLVKRTGEKVFLECVQDMDHENMFWYRQDPGLGLRLIYFSYDVKMKEKGDIPEGYSVSREKKERFSLILESASTNQTSMYLCASSPGKASYEQYFGPGTRLTVT.

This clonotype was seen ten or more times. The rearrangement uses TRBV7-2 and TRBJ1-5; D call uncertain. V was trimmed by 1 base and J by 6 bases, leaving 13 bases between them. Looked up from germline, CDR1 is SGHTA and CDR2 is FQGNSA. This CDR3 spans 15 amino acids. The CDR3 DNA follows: TGTGCCAGCAGCTTAGGATGGGCTGAGCTTCAGCCCCAGCATTTT. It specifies CASSLGWAELQPQHF.

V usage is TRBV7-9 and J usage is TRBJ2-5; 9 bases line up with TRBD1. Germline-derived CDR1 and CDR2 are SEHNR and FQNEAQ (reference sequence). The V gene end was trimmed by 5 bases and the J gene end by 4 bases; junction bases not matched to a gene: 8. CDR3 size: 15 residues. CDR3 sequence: CASSPDGTGLETQYF. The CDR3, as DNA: TGTGCCAGCAGCCCGGACGGGACAGGGTTAGAGACCCAGTACTTC.

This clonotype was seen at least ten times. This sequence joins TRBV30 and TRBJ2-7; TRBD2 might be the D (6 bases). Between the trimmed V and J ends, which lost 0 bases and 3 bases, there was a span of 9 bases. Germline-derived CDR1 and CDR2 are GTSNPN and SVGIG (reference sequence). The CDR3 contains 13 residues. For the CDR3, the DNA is TGTGCCTGGAGTGTAAGGCGGGACTACGAGCAGTACTTC. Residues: CAWSVRRDYEQYF.

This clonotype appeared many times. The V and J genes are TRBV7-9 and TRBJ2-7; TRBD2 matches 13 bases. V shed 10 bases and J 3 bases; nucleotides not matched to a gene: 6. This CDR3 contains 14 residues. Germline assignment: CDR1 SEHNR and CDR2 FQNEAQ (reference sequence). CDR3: CAIQGTSGDYEQYF. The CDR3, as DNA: TGTGCCATACAAGGGACTAGCGGGGACTACGAGCAGTACTTC.

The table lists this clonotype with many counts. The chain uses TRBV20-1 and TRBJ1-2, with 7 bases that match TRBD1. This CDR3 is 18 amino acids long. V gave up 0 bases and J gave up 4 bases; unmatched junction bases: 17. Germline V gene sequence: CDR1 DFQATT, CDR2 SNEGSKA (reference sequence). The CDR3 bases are TGCAGTGCTAGAGATTGGCTAAGTACAGGGGCCAAAGGCTATGGCTACACCTTC. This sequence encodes CSARDWLSTGAKGYGYTF.

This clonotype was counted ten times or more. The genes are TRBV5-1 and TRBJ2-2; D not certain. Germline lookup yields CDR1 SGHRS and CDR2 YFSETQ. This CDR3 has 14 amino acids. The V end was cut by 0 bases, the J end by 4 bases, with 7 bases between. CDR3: CASSLGGATGELFF. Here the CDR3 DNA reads TGCGCCAGCAGCTTGGGAGGCGCCACCGGGGAGCTGTTTTTT.

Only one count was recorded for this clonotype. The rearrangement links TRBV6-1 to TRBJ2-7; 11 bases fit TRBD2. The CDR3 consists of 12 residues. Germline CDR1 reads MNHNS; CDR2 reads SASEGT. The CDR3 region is CGTSGSGYEQYF. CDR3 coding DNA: TGTGGCACTAGCGGGAGTGGGTACGAGCAGTACTTC.

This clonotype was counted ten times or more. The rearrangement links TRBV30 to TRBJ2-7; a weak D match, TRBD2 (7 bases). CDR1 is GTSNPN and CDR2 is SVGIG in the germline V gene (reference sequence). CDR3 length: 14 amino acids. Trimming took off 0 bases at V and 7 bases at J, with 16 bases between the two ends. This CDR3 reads CAWSVAGTFPEQYF. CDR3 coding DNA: TGTGCCTGGAGTGTAGCGGGGACATTCCCTGAGCAGTACTTC.

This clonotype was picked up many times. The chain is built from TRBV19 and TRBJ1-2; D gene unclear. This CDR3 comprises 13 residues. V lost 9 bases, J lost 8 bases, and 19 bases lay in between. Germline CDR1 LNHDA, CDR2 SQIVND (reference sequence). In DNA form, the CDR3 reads TGTGCCAGCAAGAAAGTGGAGGGAAGCGGCTACACCTTC. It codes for CASKKVEGSGYTF. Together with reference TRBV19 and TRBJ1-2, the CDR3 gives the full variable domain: DGGITQSPKYLFRKEGQNVTLSCEQNLNHDAMYWYRQDPGQGLRLIYYSQIVNDFQKGDIAEGYSVSREKKESFPLTVTSAQKNPTAFYLCASKKVEGSGYTFGSGTRLTVV.

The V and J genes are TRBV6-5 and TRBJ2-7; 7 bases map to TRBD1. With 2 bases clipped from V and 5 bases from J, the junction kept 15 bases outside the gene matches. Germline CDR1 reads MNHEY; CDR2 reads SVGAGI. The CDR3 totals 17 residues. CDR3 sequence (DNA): TGTGCCAGCAGTTACAGCCATCTCACAGGGGCGGAGAACGAGCAGTACTTC. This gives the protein CASSYSHLTGAENEQYF.

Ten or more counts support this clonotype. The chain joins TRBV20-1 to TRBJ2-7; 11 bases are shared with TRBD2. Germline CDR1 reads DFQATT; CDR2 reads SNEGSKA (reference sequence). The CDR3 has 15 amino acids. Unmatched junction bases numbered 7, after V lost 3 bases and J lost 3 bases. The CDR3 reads CSASPSGRLNYEQYF. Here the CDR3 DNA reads TGCAGTGCTAGTCCTAGCGGGAGGCTTAACTACGAGCAGTACTTC.

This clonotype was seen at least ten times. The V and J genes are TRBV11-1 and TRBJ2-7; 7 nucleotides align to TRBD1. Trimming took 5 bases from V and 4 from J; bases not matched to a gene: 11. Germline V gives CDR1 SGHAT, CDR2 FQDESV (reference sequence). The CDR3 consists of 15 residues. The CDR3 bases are TGTGCCAGCAGCACCCGGACAGGCCGTACGTACGAGCAGTACTTC. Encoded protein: CASSTRTGRTYEQYF. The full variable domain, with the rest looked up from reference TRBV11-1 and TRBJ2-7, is EAEVAQSPRYKITEKSQAVAFWCDPISGHATLYWYRQILGQGPELLVQFQDESVVDDSQLPKDRFSAERLKGVDSTLKIQPAELGDSAMYLCASSTRTGRTYEQYFGPGTRLTVT.

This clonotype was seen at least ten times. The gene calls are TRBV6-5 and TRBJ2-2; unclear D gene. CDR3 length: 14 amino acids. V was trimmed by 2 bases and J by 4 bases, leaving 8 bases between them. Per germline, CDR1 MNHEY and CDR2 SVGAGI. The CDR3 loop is CASSYGVATGELFF. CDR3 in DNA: TGTGCCAGCAGTTACGGCGTAGCCACCGGGGAGCTGTTTTTT.

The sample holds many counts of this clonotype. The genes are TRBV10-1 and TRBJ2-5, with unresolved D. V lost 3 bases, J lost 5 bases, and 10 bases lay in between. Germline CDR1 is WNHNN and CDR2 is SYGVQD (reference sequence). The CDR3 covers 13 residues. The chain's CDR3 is CASSEVGKETQYF. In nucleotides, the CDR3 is TGCGCCAGCAGTGAAGTGGGAAAGGAGACCCAGTACTTC.

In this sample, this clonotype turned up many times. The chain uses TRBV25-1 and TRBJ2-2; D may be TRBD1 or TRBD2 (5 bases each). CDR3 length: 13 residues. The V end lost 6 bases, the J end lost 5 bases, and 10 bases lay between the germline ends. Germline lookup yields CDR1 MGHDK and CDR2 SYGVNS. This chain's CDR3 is CASSGTETGELFF. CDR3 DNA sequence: TGTGCCAGCAGCGGGACGGAAACCGGGGAGCTGTTTTTT.